A single T cell receptor (beta chain) is shown here with its context. Its antigen remains unknown. The data were produced by immunoSEQ multiplex PCR, yet TCRdb's version contains in-frame clones alone and is incomplete. The sample yields around 62,000 clones, 74% seen once. The CDR3 is made up of 16 amino acids. CDR1 is SGHRS and CDR2 is YFSETQ in the germline V gene. The V and J ends lost 4 bases and 0 bases, in that order; junction bases with no gene match: 6. This entry comes from a study of vaccination effects on CD4 cells after COVID-19. Study background: The post-vaccine samples were taken, at the median, 72 days after the second dose. Study-level results: Clones induced by infection and by vaccine showed marked clonal contraction late after vaccination.

Following 10 days of culture, CD4+ T cells were isolated. Two-dose vaccination with either BNT162b2 or mRNA-1273 was given to the participants. IL-2 medium supplanted half the medium on days 3 and 7. The chain links TRBV5-1 to TRBJ2-3; 9 nucleotides line up with TRBD1. The sequence derives from a human donor who received a COVID-19 vaccine. Here the sequenced sample was CD4+ T cells from PBMCs cultured without peptide, taken after COVID-19 vaccination. CDR3 loop: CASSQGQGTSTDTQYF. The CDR3 bases are TGCGCCAGCAGCCAAGGACAGGGGACTAGCACAGATACGCAGTATTTT. Filled out from reference TRBV5-1 and TRBJ2-3, the complete variable domain reads KAGVTQTPRYLIKTRGQQVTLSCSPISGHRSVSWYQQTPGQGLQFLFEYFSETQRNKGNFPGRFSGRQFSNSRSEMNVSTLELGDSALYLCASSQGQGTSTDTQYFGPGTRLTVL.